This T cell receptor beta chain was documented in a study of T cells after somatic rescue of genetic block. The repertoire was sequenced with immunoSEQ multiplex PCR; TCRdb's copy has only in-frame clones and lacks some. The sample holds about 52,000 clones, 90% to 97% seen once. Germline assignment: CDR1 SGHNT and CDR2 YYREEE (reference sequence). J was trimmed by 0 bases and V by 4 bases; bases with no gene match: 5. This CDR3 contains 15 residues. The sample consisted of peripheral blood mononuclear cells (PBMCs). The chain couples TRBV5-4 to TRBJ2-3; 7 nucleotides align to TRBD1. The TCR sequence derives from a child under two years old. The CDR3: CASSTDRDSTDTQYF. For the CDR3, the DNA is TGTGCCAGCAGCACCGACAGGGATAGCACAGATACGCAGTATTTT.